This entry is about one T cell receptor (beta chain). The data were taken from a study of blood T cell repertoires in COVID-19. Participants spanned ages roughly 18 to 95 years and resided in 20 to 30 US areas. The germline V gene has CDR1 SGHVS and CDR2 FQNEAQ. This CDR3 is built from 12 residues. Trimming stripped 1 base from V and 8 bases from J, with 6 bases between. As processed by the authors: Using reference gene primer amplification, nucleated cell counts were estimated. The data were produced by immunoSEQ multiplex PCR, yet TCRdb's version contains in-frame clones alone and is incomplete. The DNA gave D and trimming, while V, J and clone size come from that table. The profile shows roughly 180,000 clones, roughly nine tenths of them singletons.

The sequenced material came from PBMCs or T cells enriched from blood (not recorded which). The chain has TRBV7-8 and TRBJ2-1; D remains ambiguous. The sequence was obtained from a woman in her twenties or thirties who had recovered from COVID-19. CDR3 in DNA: TGTGCCAGCAGCTTAGGAGCTGATGAGCAGTTCTTC. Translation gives CASSLGADEQFF.